This T cell receptor (beta chain) was recorded in a study of cytomegalovirus exposure and HLA in healthy donors. The wider study: In an earlier analysis, approximately 120 million unique TCR beta sequences were found from about 190 million T cells.

This CDR3 is 14 amino acids long. Germline V CDR1 and CDR2: SGHTA, FQGNSA. This clone turned up a few times. A multiplex PCR was run with 60 Vbeta primers and 13 Jbeta primers. Clones were read by immunoSEQ multiplex PCR, and TCRdb kept only the in-frame ones, dropping some. The sample includes 200,000 to 250,000 clones, around 85% seen only once; the top ten take 1.5% to 2%. The V call is TRBV7-2, the J call TRBJ2-5, with TRBD2 identical over 10 bases. The last part of the DNA fits TRBJ2-7 better; the J call may be wrong. Sequencing was carried out using PBMCs. The TCR was taken from a man in his fifties in good health and CMV-seronegative. CDR3 sequence reads: CASSPSGSIYEQYF. The CDR3 DNA follows: TGTGCCAGCAGCCCTAGCGGGAGTATTTACGAGCAGTACTTC.